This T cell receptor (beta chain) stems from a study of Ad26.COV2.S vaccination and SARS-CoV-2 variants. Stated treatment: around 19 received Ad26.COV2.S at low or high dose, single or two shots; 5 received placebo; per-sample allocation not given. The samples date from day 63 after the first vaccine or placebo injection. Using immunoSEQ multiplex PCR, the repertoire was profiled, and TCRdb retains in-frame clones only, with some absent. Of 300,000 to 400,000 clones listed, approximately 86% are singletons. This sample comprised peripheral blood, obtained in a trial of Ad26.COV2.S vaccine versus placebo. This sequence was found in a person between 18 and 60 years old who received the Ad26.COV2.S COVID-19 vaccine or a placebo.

The CDR3 nucleotides are TGTGCCAGCAGCCGGACAGAGGGTCAGGGTGAAAAACTGTTTTTT. This codes for CASSRTEGQGEKLFF. This rearrangement joins TRBV2 to TRBJ1-4; tentatively, D is TRBD1 (6 bases). This CDR3 has 15 amino acids. Germline CDR1 SNHLY, CDR2 FYNNEI. V was pared by 6 bases and J by 7 bases, with 18 bases between.